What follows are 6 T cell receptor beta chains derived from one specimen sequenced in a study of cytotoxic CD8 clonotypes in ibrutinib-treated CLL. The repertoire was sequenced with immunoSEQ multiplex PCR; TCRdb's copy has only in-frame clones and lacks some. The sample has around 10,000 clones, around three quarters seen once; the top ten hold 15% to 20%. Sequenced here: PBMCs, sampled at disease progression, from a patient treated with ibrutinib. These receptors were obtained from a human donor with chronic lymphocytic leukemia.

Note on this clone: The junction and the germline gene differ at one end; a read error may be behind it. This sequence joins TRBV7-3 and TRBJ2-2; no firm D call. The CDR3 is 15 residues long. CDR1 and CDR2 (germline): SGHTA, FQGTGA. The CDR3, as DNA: TGTGCCAGCAGCCTAACCGGCGACGTCGGAGGGGAGCTGTTTTTT. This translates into CASSLTGDVGGELFF.

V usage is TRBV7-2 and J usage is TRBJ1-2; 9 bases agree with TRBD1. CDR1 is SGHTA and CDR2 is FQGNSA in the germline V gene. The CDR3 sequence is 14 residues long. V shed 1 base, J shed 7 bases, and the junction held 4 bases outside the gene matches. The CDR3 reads CASSLGTGARGYTF. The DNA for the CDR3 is TGTGCCAGCAGCTTAGGGACAGGGGCGCGTGGCTACACCTTC. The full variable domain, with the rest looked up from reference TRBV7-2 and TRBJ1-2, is GAGVSQSPSNKVTEKGKDVELRCDPISGHTALYWYRQSLGQGLEFLIYFQGNSAPDKSGLPSDRFSAERTGGSVSTLTIQRTQQEDSAVYLCASSLGTGARGYTFGSGTRLTVV.

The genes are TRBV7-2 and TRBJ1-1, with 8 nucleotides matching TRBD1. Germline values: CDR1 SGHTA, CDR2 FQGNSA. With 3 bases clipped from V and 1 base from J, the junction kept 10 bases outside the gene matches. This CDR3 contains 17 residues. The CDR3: CASSFEGQGAGNTEAFF. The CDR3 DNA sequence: TGTGCCAGCAGCTTCGAGGGGCAGGGGGCCGGGAACACTGAAGCTTTCTTT.

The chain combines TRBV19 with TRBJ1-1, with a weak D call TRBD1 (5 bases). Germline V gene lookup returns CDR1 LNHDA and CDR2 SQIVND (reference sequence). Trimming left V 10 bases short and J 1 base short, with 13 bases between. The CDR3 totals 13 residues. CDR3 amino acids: CATLRGQNTEAFF. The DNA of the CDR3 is TGTGCCACCCTCCGCGGACAGAACACTGAAGCTTTCTTT.

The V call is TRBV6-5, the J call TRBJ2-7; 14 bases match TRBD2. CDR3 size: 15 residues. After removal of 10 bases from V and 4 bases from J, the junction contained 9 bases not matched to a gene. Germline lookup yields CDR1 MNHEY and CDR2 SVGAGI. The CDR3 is CANPGTSGRSYEQYF. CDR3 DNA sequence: TGTGCCAACCCGGGGACTAGCGGGAGAAGTTACGAGCAGTACTTC.

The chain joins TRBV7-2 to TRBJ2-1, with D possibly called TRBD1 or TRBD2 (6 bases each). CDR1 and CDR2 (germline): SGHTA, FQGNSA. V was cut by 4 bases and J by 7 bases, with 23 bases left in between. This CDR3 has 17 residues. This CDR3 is CASSSPRGGTPRNEQFF. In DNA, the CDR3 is TGTGCCAGCAGCTCCCCCAGGGGTGGGACTCCACGGAATGAGCAGTTCTTC.